A selection of T cell receptor beta chains follows, all from one sample in a study of blood T cell repertoires in COVID-19. The table came from immunoSEQ multiplex PCR; TCRdb's copy has only in-frame clones and leaves some out. The sample carries about 140,000 clones, roughly 85% recorded once. Sequencing was performed on peripheral blood. These TCRs come from a man between 45 and 60 years old with acute or convalescent COVID-19. The CDR3 runs from the conserved cysteine through the conserved F or W. Fields, in order: D gene, J gene, V gene, clone size, CDR3 protein, CDR3 DNA. A D gene is named only where the DNA matches it firmly. Size is omitted from some rows. Given values are once, few, many or a class for expanded clones.

>TRBD1|TRBJ1-4|TRBV6-6|NA
CASSYPGTGLEKLFF
TGTGCCAGCAGTTACCCGGGGACAGGGCTCGAAAAACTGTTTTTT
>TRBD1|TRBJ2-7|TRBV7-8|few
CASSLWDRIGDEQYF
TGTGCCAGCAGCTTGTGGGACAGAATAGGGGACGAGCAGTACTTC
>NA|TRBJ1-1|TRBV18|NA
CASSPDSNTEAFF
TGTGCCAGCTCACCTGACAGTAACACTGAAGCTTTCTTT
>NA|TRBJ2-3|TRBV13|NA
CASSAPGEFTDTQYF
TGTGCCAGCAGCGCCCCCGGTGAGTTCACAGATACGCAGTATTTT
>NA|TRBJ1-5|TRBV6-5|NA
CASSRRGNQPQHF
TGTGCCAGCAGCCGACGGGGCAATCAGCCCCAGCATTTT
>TRBD1|TRBJ1-3|TRBV6-5|NA
CASSYGSGTAGNTIYF
TGTGCCAGCAGTTACGGTTCCGGGACAGCTGGAAACACCATATATTTT
>TRBD1|TRBJ1-5|TRBV9|NA
CASSPGQGSNQPQHF
TGTGCCAGCAGCCCGGGACAGGGTAGCAATCAGCCCCAGCATTTT
>TRBD2|TRBJ2-5|TRBV5-4|NA
CASSWAGGTFQETQYF
TGTGCCAGCAGCTGGGCGGGAGGGACCTTCCAAGAGACCCAGTACTTC
>TRBD2|TRBJ2-1|TRBV19|NA
CASSGRDNEQFF
TGTGCCAGTAGCGGGAGGGATAATGAGCAGTTCTTC
>TRBD1|TRBJ1-6|TRBV10-2|NA
CASSGQGPNSPLHF
TGCGCCAGCAGTGGACAGGGTCCCAATTCACCCCTCCACTTT
>TRBD1|TRBJ2-5|TRBV19|NA
CASSSAQGAGETQYF
TGTGCCAGTAGTTCAGCTCAGGGGGCAGGCGAGACCCAGTACTTC
>NA|TRBJ1-1|TRBV6-5|once
CANRATRFTEAFF
TGTGCGAACAGGGCCACGCGTTTCACTGAAGCTTTCTTT
>NA|TRBJ2-5|TRBV29-1|NA
CSVLDGETQYF
TGCAGCGTCCTAGACGGGGAGACCCAGTACTTC
>NA|TRBJ1-1|TRBV5-4|once
CASSRAGRQNTEAFF
TGTGCCAGCAGCCGCGCGGGACGGCAGAACACTGAAGCTTTCTTT
>NA|TRBJ2-3|TRBV6-5|NA
CASSYSAYASTDTQYF
TGTGCCAGCAGTTACTCAGCGTATGCTAGCACAGATACGCAGTATTTT
>NA|TRBJ2-1|TRBV12-5|NA
CASGLVKGHGLEQFF
TGTGCTAGTGGTTTGGTAAAGGGACATGGTCTTGAGCAGTTCTTC
>NA|TRBJ2-1|TRBV5-1|once
CASSFEATYNEQFF
TGCGCCAGCAGCTTTGAGGCTACCTACAATGAGCAGTTCTTC
>NA|TRBJ2-3|TRBV5-5|NA
CASSFPSSHDTQYF
TGTGCCAGCAGCTTCCCCTCATCACACGATACGCAGTATTTT
>NA|TRBJ2-7|TRBV4-1|few
CASSQDLFGQLYEQYF
TGCGCCAGCAGCCAAGACCTCTTCGGACAGTTATACGAGCAGTACTTC
>NA|TRBJ2-1|TRBV5-6|NA
CASSSQGLWYNEQFF
TGTGCCAGCAGCTCCCAGGGGCTGTGGTACAATGAGCAGTTCTTC
>TRBD1|TRBJ1-2|TRBV19|NA
CASRPGQGLYGYTF
TGTGCCAGTAGACCCGGACAGGGCCTCTATGGCTACACCTTC
>TRBD2|TRBJ2-5|TRBV6-2/TRBV6-3|NA
CASSYGLAGAAYF
TGTGCCAGCAGTTACGGACTAGCGGGAGCGGCGTACTTC
>TRBD1|TRBJ1-6|TRBV19|NA
CASSTGQGEGSPLHF
TGTGCCAGTAGTACCGGACAGGGAGAAGGGTCACCCCTCCACTTT
>NA|TRBJ1-2|TRBV28|NA
CASNQDINGYTF
TGTGCCAGCAATCAAGACATTAATGGCTACACCTTC
>NA|TRBJ2-5|TRBV4-1|NA
CASSQGRGQETQYF
TGCGCCAGCAGCCAAGGCAGGGGTCAAGAGACCCAGTACTTC
>TRBD2|TRBJ2-2|TRBV14|NA
CASSQVAGANTGELFF
TGTGCCAGCAGCCAAGTTGCGGGGGCGAACACCGGGGAGCTGTTTTTT
>NA|TRBJ1-5|TRBV7-8|NA
CASSPRKVSNQPQHF
TGTGCCAGCAGCCCGAGGAAGGTTAGCAATCAGCCCCAGCATTTT
>TRBD1|TRBJ2-7|TRBV7-3|NA
CASSLRPGQSYEQYF
TGTGCCAGCAGCTTACGTCCGGGACAGAGCTACGAGCAGTACTTC
>NA|TRBJ1-1|TRBV2|NA
CASRPLAGANTEAFF
TGTGCCAGCAGGCCCCTCGCGGGGGCGAACACTGAAGCTTTCTTT
>NA|TRBJ1-1|TRBV18|once
CASSPPNGYGEAFF
TGTGCCAGCTCACCACCGAACGGGTACGGTGAAGCTTTCTTT
>NA|TRBJ2-1|TRBV9|NA
CASSEPSEGGYNEQFF
TGTGCCAGCAGCGAACCTTCGGAGGGAGGCTACAATGAGCAGTTCTTC
>NA|TRBJ1-2|TRBV24-1|NA
CATSDSTENYGYTF
TGTGCCACCAGTGATTCGACAGAGAACTATGGCTACACCTTC
>NA|TRBJ2-2|TRBV6-5|NA
CASSSGDTGELFF
TGTGCCAGCAGTTCAGGGGACACCGGGGAGCTGTTTTTT
>NA|TRBJ2-7|TRBV7-2|few
CASSLPLDRSTYEQYF
TGTGCCAGCAGCCTTCCCCTTGACAGGTCAACCTACGAGCAGTACTTC
>TRBD1|TRBJ2-7|TRBV11-2|NA
CASSLAGTGPYEQYF
TGTGCCAGCAGCTTAGCCGGGACAGGACCTTACGAGCAGTACTTC
>TRBD1|TRBJ1-2|TRBV2|NA
CASTRLGQGAGDTF
TGTGCCAGCACCCGTCTGGGACAGGGGGCTGGGGACACCTTC
>TRBD1|TRBJ2-7|TRBV10-3|once
CAISEIGGNEQYF
TGTGCCATCAGTGAGATAGGGGGCAACGAGCAGTACTTC
>TRBD2|TRBJ2-4|TRBV18|NA
CASSPRGSREAAKNIQYF
TGTGCCAGCTCACCCCGAGGATCCCGGGAGGCAGCCAAAAACATTCAGTACTTC
>TRBD2|TRBJ2-1|TRBV3-1/TRBV3-2|NA
CASSQGGLGNEQFF
TGTGCCAGCAGCCAAGGGGGACTAGGTAATGAGCAGTTCTTC
>TRBD1|TRBJ1-2|TRBV5-8|NA
CASGPGQGLHGYTF
TGTGCCAGCGGACCGGGACAGGGGCTGCATGGCTACACCTTC
>NA|TRBJ1-1|TRBV7-7|NA
CASSLSINTEAFF
TGTGCTAGCAGCTTGAGCATCAACACTGAAGCTTTCTTT
>NA|TRBJ1-1|TRBV4-1|once
CASSQDWGEEAFF
TGCGCCAGCAGCCAAGATTGGGGGGAGGAAGCTTTCTTT
>NA|TRBJ2-1|TRBV3-1/TRBV3-2|NA
CASSQANLAVSYNEQFF
TGTGCCAGCAGCCAAGCTAACTTAGCGGTCTCCTACAATGAGCAGTTCTTC
>TRBD2|TRBJ2-7|TRBV5-5|once
CASSAQRGTSNPYEQYF
TGTGCCAGCAGCGCCCAGCGGGGGACTAGTAACCCCTACGAGCAGTACTTC
>TRBD1|TRBJ1-5|TRBV2|NA
CASSYGQGRGQPQHF
TGTGCCAGCAGTTACGGACAGGGGAGAGGTCAGCCCCAGCATTTT
>TRBD2|TRBJ2-3|TRBV10-3|NA
CAISVGEGSTDTQYF
TGTGCCATCAGTGTAGGGGAGGGGAGCACAGATACGCAGTATTTT
>NA|TRBJ1-1|TRBV12-3/TRBV12-4|few
CASSPAFEAFF
TGTGCCAGCAGTCCAGCGTTTGAAGCTTTCTTT
>TRBD1|TRBJ2-5|TRBV24-1|NA
CATSDWDRGGGETQYF
TGTGCCACCAGTGATTGGGACAGGGGCGGTGGAGAGACCCAGTACTTC
>NA|TRBJ1-1|TRBV5-1|NA
CASSLGVMNTEAFF
TGCGCCAGCAGCTTAGGAGTCATGAACACTGAAGCTTTCTTT
>TRBD2|TRBJ2-3|TRBV6-5|NA
CASSYGGRAGDTQYF
TGTGCCAGCAGTTACGGCGGGAGAGCGGGAGATACGCAGTATTTT
>TRBD1|TRBJ1-1|TRBV10-3|NA
CAISDVGQGRTEAFF
TGTGCCATCAGTGACGTAGGACAGGGTAGAACTGAAGCTTTCTTT
>NA|TRBJ2-7|TRBV6-2/TRBV6-3|NA
CASSYSFRGHEQYF
TGTGCCAGCAGTTACTCGTTCAGGGGCCACGAGCAGTACTTC
>NA|TRBJ1-4|TRBV5-1|NA
CASRKNGGVPNEKLFF
TGCGCCAGCCGGAAAAATGGGGGGGTACCCAATGAAAAACTGTTTTTT
>TRBD1|TRBJ2-7|TRBV28|NA
CASSKPGQDSYEQYF
TGTGCCAGCAGTAAACCGGGACAGGACTCCTACGAGCAGTACTTC
>TRBD1|TRBJ1-4|TRBV19|NA
CASRRTGGDEKLFF
TGTGCCAGTAGACGGACAGGGGGAGATGAAAAACTGTTTTTT
>TRBD2|TRBJ2-1|TRBV6-5|NA
CASTAGGKNEQFF
TGTGCCAGCACAGCGGGAGGTAAGAATGAGCAGTTCTTC
>TRBD1|TRBJ1-1|TRBV27|NA
CASSSPDRAEAFF
TGTGCCAGCAGCTCCCCGGACAGGGCTGAAGCTTTCTTT
>NA|TRBJ1-2|TRBV11-3|few
CASSFNNAEHGYTF
TGTGCCAGCAGCTTTAACAATGCGGAACATGGCTACACCTTC